This T cell receptor (beta chain) was retrieved from a study of blood T cell repertoires in COVID-19. Original methodology: Reference gene primer amplification in the assay estimated nucleated cell counts. Libraries were prepared by immunoSEQ multiplex PCR; TCRdb keeps only in-frame clonotypes and omits some of them. The D gene and trimming were derived from the DNA, and the V and J assignments and clone size from that table. The sample holds around 150,000 clones, approximately 88% seen once. The CDR3 spans 14 residues. Trimming shortened V by 3 bases and J by 2 bases, and 12 bases separated the two germline ends. The V gene's germline CDR1 is SGHDT and CDR2 YYEEEE. The participants were between about 18 and 90 years old and came from 24 US areas. Participant reports of clinical history set cohort assignment. Each recovered donor of Cohort 3 presented with two negative PCRs, clearance, or symptom resolution.

Sequenced sample: PBMCs or T cells enriched from blood (not recorded which). V gene TRBV5-6 combines with J gene TRBJ2-7, with D tentatively TRBD2 (6 bases). The clonotype was recovered from a woman aged 55-69 years who had recovered from COVID-19. The CDR3 sequence is CASSSLARPYEQYF. CDR3 in DNA: TGTGCCAGCAGCTCCCTAGCGCGACCCTACGAGCAGTACTTC. Variable domain in full (rest from reference TRBV5-6 and TRBJ2-7): DAGVTQSPTHLIKTRGQQVTLRCSPKSGHDTVSWYQQALGQGPQFIFQYYEEEERQRGNFPDRFSGHQFPNYSSELNVNALLLGDSALYLCASSSLARPYEQYFGPGTRLTVT.